These 17 T cell receptor beta chains originate from one sample sequenced in a study of shared clonotypes between healthy human individuals. Only CD45RO-negative cells positively selected for CCR7 counted as naive CD8 cells, so terminally differentiated effector memory CD45RA+ cells were excluded. This table comes from immunoSEQ multiplex PCR, and its TCRdb copy is limited to in-frame clones, with some not included. This table holds some 2 million clones, about 95% found once. Input material: naive CD8+ T cells sorted from blood. Source of these receptors: a man in his late teens or twenties in good health.

This clone showed up just once. The V gene is TRBV13, the J gene TRBJ2-7, with 10 nucleotides matching TRBD2. The V segment lost 10 bases and the J segment 1 base; nucleotides outside the gene matches: 4. Germline loops: CDR1 PRHDT, CDR2 FYEKMQ (reference sequence). The CDR3 contains 13 residues. CDR3 DNA sequence: TGTGCCACCGAACTAGCGGGGTCCTACGAGCAGTACTTC. It specifies CATELAGSYEQYF.

The V and J genes are TRBV7-6 and TRBJ2-2; the match to TRBD1 covers 8 bases. This CDR3 comprises 19 residues. In germline, CDR1 is SGHVS, CDR2 FNYEAQ. V lost 5 bases, J lost 1 base, and 15 bases stayed unmatched. CDR3 sequence reads: CASSPFMGQVIKNTGELFF. The CDR3 region has the DNA TGTGCCAGCAGCCCATTCATGGGACAGGTTATCAAGAACACCGGGGAGCTGTTTTTT.

The chain links TRBV18 to TRBJ1-2; the D is unclear. The V end lost 3 bases, the J end lost 8 bases, and 16 bases lay between the germline ends. Germline CDR1 is KGHSH and CDR2 is LQKENI. The CDR3 is made up of 14 amino acids. The CDR3 DNA follows: TGTGCCAGCTCACCCCCCGTCAAGGGAGGCGGCTACACCTTC. It codes for CASSPPVKGGGYTF.

This chain uses TRBV12-2 with TRBJ2-1; the D call of TRBD2 is as the table states it, not checked on the DNA. TRBV12-2 is marked as a pseudogene. This CDR3 is built from 17 residues. CDR3 coding DNA: TGTGCGCATCAGCATTCAGGGACTAGCGGTACCTACAATGAGCAGTTCTTC. This gives the protein CAHQHSGTSGTYNEQFF.

This clone appeared once. The chain couples TRBV19 to TRBJ2-7; 9 bases match TRBD1. Germline loops: CDR1 LNHDA, CDR2 SQIVND (reference sequence). CDR3 size: 16 residues. V trimming: 0 bases; J trimming: 5 bases; junction bases outside the gene matches: 8. CDR3 nucleotides: TGTGCCAGTAGTATAGATTTCGGGACAGGGAGCGACGAGCAGTACTTC. This gives the protein CASSIDFGTGSDEQYF.

The chain joins TRBV2 to TRBJ1-6, with 12 bases fitting TRBD1. This CDR3 has 16 amino acids. V shed 7 bases, J shed 10 bases, and the junction held 11 bases outside the gene matches. CDR1 is SNHLY, CDR2 FYNNEI, per germline. The CDR3 bases are TGTGCCAGCAATATACCGGGACAGGGGGCGAAATCACCCCTCCACTTT. It encodes CASNIPGQGAKSPLHF.

The gene calls are TRBV5-3 and TRBJ2-7; the D gene is possibly TRBD2 (6 bases). TRBV5-3 is annotated as an ORF whose role is uncertain. Trimming removed 4 bases from V and 3 bases from J, with 14 bases in between. The CDR3 has 14 residues. CDR3 nucleotides: TGTGCCAGAAGCCTCCGGGACTCAGGCTACGAGCAGTACTTC. As protein: CARSLRDSGYEQYF.

This clone has just a few counts. At the DNA level, this CDR3 is encoded by other sequences in the same sample as well. The gene calls are TRBV5-6 and TRBJ1-2; 7 positions agree with TRBD1. CDR3 length equals 13 residues. The V gene end was trimmed by 4 bases and the J gene end by 4 bases; junction bases not matched to a gene: 4. Germline CDR1 reads SGHDT; CDR2 reads YYEEEE. Here the CDR3 DNA reads TGTGCCAGCAGCGACAGGGACGGCTATGGCTACACCTTC. Encoded protein: CASSDRDGYGYTF.

The chain links TRBV7-9 to TRBJ2-3; 7 bases align to TRBD1. The CDR3 totals 15 residues. Trimming at V came to 5 bases and at J to 0 bases, leaving 5 bases not matched to a gene. The V gene's germline CDR1 is SEHNR and CDR2 FQNEAQ (reference sequence). CDR3 in amino acids: CASSTDRISTDTQYF. CDR3 DNA: TGTGCCAGCAGCACGGACAGGATCAGCACAGATACGCAGTATTTT.

The CDR3, as DNA: TGCGCCAGCAGCCAAAGTCATAGCGGGAGTTTGGAGACCCAGTACTTC. It encodes CASSQSHSGSLETQYF. The chain combines TRBV4-1 with TRBJ2-5, with 9 bases lining up with TRBD2. From germline, CDR1 is MGHRA and CDR2 YSYEKL. J was trimmed by 5 bases and V by 2 bases; bases with no gene match: 9. The CDR3 consists of 16 residues.

The chain joins TRBV7-2 to TRBJ2-3; a possible D gene is TRBD2 (6 bases). The CDR3 runs to 16 residues. Germline CDR1 reads SGHTA; CDR2 reads FQGNSA. Deletions cut 5 bases from V and 2 bases from J, with 17 bases between. This chain's CDR3 is CASSPGLEGITDTQYF. The CDR3 nucleotides read TGTGCCAGCAGCCCCGGACTGGAGGGTATCACAGATACGCAGTATTTT.

Note on this clone: The sample holds other DNA sequences that translate to the same CDR3. The CDR3: CASSIAGGTEAFF. DNA for the CDR3: TGTGCCAGTAGTATAGCAGGGGGCACTGAAGCTTTCTTT. This chain joins TRBV19 and TRBJ1-1, with 7 bases matching TRBD1. CDR3 length: 13 amino acids. Germline V lookup: CDR1 LNHDA, CDR2 SQIVND (reference sequence). Germline trimming cut 1 base from V and 4 bases from J; bases unmatched to any gene: 0.

The chain combines TRBV7-3 with TRBJ2-1, with D unresolved. This CDR3 has 16 amino acids. V lost 6 bases and J 2 bases, leaving 17 bases between the germline ends. Looked up from germline, CDR1 is SGHTA and CDR2 is FQGTGA. CDR3 in amino acids: CASSLGPEAPYNEQFF. In DNA, the CDR3 is TGTGCCAGCAGTTTGGGTCCTGAGGCGCCCTACAATGAGCAGTTCTTC.

This clone was seen a few times. Other DNA sequences in this sample translate to the same CDR3. V gene TRBV9 combines with J gene TRBJ2-2, with D possibly being TRBD2 (6 bases). Trimming removed 0 bases from V and 0 bases from J, with 6 bases in between. The CDR3 is 15 residues long. From germline, CDR1 is SGDLS and CDR2 YYNGEE. CDR3 coding DNA: TGTGCCAGCAGCGTAGGGACTACGAACACCGGGGAGCTGTTTTTT. This codes for CASSVGTTNTGELFF.

This chain links TRBV6-1 with TRBJ1-4, with 9 bases lining up with TRBD1. V lost 6 bases, J lost 8 bases, and 7 bases stayed unmatched. Per the germline V gene, CDR1 is MNHNS and CDR2 is SASEGT. The CDR3 extends over 14 amino acids. The CDR3 nucleotides read TGTGCCAGCAGAGCGGGACAGGGACCAGAAAAACTGTTTTTT. Protein product: CASRAGQGPEKLFF.

CDR3 bases: TGCGCCAGCAGAACCCTAGGGGAGCAGTTCTTC. Translated, it gives CASRTLGEQFF. The rearrangement joins TRBV10-2 to TRBJ2-1; D is unclear. CDR1 and CDR2 from the germline V gene are WSHSY and SAAADI. V lost 6 bases and J 10 bases, leaving 10 bases between the germline ends. The CDR3 has 11 residues.

Details on this clone: Other DNA sequences in the same sample also yield this CDR3. This rearrangement joins TRBV27 to TRBJ1-5; possible D gene TRBD1, 6 bases. Trimming cost V 0 bases and J 2 bases, with 8 bases left between them. CDR3 size: 15 residues. Per the germline V gene, CDR1 is MNHEY and CDR2 is SMNVEV (reference sequence). CDR3 loop: CASSLSPGGNQPQHF. For the CDR3, the DNA is TGTGCCAGCAGTTTATCCCCAGGGGGCAATCAGCCCCAGCATTTT.